Here is one T cell receptor beta chain with its context. Its antigen is unknown. The data were taken from a study of OX40 agonist ivuxolimab in advanced cancers. Turning to the study itself: Patients enrolled in dose escalation were diagnosed with hepatocellular carcinoma, melanoma, renal cell or head and neck cancer. Study results and limitations: It was not determined which antigens were specifically recognized by the peripheral T cells that had undergone clonal expansion.

TCRdb keeps only in-frame clones here, not all; method: immunoSEQ multiplex PCR. Here the sample spans 60,000 to 95,000 clones, over 85% being singletons. Material: CD4+ or CD8+ T cells sorted from blood, obtained in a trial of the OX40 agonist ivuxolimab. The clonotype comes from an adult with an advanced solid tumor such as melanoma, head and neck, liver or kidney cancer.

The CDR3 region is CAWTVGLSGLAGDKETQYF. In DNA, the CDR3 is TGTGCCTGGACCGTTGGCCTCTCAGGACTAGCGGGGGATAAAGAGACCCAGTACTTC. The genes are TRBV30 and TRBJ2-5; 13 nucleotides match TRBD2. The CDR3 sequence is 19 residues long. CDR1 and CDR2 from the germline V gene are GTSNPN and SVGIG (reference sequence). Trimming at V came to 4 bases and at J to 3 bases, leaving 17 bases not matched to a gene. The full variable domain, rest sourced from reference TRBV30 and TRBJ2-5, is SQTIHQWPATLVQPVGSPLSLECTVEGTSNPNLYWYRQAAGRGLQLLFYSVGIGQISSEVPQNLSASRPQDRQFILSSKKLLLSDSGFYLCAWTVGLSGLAGDKETQYFGPGTRLLVL.